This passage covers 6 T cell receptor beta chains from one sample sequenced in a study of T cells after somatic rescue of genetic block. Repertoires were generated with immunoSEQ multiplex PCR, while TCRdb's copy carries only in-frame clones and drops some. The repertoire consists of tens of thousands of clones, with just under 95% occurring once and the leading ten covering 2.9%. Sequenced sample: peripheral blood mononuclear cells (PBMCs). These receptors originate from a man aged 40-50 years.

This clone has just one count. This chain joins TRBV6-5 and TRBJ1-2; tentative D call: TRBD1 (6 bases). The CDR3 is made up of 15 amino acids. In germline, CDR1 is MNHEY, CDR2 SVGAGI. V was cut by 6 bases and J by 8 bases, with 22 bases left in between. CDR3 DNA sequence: TGTGCCAGCAGACCCAGGGGAAGGGGACTGAGAGGCTACACCTTC. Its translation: CASRPRGRGLRGYTF.

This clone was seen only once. This CDR3 reads CASSQRTGTVNYEQYF. Written as DNA, the CDR3 is TGCGCCAGCAGCCAAAGAACCGGGACGGTGAACTACGAGCAGTACTTC. The chain employs TRBV5-1 and TRBJ2-7; D is tentatively TRBD1 or TRBD2 (5 bases each). There are 16 residues in the CDR3. The V and J ends lost 4 bases and 3 bases respectively, with 20 bases between them. CDR1 and CDR2 (germline): SGHRS, YFSETQ.

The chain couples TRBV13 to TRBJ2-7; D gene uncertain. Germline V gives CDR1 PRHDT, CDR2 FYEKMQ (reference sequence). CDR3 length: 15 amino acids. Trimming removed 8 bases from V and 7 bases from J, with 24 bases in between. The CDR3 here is CASGSGQIPTIEQYF. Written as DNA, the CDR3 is TGTGCCAGCGGGTCCGGGCAGATCCCTACGATTGAGCAGTACTTC.

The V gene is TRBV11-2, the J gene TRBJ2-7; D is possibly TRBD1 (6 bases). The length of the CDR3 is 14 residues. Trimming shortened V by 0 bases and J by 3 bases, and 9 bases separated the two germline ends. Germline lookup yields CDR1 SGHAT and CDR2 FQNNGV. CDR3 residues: CASSLEAGDYEQYF. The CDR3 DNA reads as TGTGCCAGCAGCTTAGAAGCAGGGGACTACGAGCAGTACTTC.

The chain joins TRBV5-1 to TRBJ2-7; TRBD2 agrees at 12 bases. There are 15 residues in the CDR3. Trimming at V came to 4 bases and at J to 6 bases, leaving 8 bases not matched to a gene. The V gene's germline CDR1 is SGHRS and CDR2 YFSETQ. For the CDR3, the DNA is TGCGCCAGCAGCATCAAACTAGCGGGAGGACGCGAGCAGTACTTC. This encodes CASSIKLAGGREQYF.

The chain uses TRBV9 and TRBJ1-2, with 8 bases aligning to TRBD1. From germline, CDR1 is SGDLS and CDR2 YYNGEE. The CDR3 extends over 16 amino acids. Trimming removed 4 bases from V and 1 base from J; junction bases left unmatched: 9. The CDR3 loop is CASSPLQGGGNYGYTF. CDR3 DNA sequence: TGTGCCAGCAGCCCACTACAGGGGGGAGGTAACTATGGCTACACCTTC.